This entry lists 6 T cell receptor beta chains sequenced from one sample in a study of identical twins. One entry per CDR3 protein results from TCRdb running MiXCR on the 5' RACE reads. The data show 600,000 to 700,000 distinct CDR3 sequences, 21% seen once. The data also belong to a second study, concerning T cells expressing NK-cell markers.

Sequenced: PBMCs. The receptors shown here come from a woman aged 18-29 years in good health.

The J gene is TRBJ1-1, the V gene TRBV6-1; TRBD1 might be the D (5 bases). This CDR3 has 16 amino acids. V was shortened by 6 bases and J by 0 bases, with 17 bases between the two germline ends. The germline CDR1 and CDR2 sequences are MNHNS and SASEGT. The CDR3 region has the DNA TGTGCCAGCAGGCCGCTGGGGACCCTCATGAACACTGAAGCTTTCTTT. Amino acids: CASRPLGTLMNTEAFF.

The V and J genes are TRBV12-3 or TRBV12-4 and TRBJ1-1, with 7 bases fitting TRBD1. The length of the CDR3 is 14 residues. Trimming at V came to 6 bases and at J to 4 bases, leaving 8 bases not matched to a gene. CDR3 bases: TGTGCCAGCAGCAATCAGGGGGTCGCCACTGAAGCTTTCTTT. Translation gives CASSNQGVATEAFF.

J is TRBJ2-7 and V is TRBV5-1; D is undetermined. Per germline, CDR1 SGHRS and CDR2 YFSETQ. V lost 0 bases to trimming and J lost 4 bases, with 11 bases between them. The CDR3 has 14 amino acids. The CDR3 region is CASSLAVQNYEQYF. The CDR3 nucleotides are TGCGCCAGCAGCTTGGCGGTTCAGAATTACGAGCAGTACTTC.

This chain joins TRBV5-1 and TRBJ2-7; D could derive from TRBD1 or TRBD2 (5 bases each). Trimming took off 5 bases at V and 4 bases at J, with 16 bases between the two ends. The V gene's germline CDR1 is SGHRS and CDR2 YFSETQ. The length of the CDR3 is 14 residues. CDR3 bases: TGCGCCAGCAGTCTGATGGGACCCGGGTACGAGCAGTACTTC. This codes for CASSLMGPGYEQYF.

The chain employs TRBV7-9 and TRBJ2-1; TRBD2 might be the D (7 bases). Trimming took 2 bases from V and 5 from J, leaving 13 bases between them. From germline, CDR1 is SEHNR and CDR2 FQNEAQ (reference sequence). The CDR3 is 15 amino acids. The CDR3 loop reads CASSLLRGPNNEQFF. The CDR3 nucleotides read TGTGCCAGCAGCTTACTGCGGGGGCCTAACAATGAGCAGTTCTTC.

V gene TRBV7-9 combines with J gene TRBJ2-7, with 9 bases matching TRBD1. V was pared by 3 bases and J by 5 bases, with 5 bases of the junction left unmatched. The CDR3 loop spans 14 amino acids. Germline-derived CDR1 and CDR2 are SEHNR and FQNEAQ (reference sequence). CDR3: CASSFGTGWDEQYF. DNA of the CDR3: TGTGCCAGCAGCTTTGGGACAGGGTGGGACGAGCAGTACTTC.